This T cell receptor beta chain is from a study of blood T cell repertoires in COVID-19. Study-level information: Acute and convalescent COVID-19 specimens originated in the United States, Italy and Spain. T cells, B-cell-depleted T cells, or PBMCs provided the cDNA or gDNA that served as material.

Original handling: Amplification from reference gene primers served as the basis for estimated nucleated cell counts. Sequencing used immunoSEQ multiplex PCR; TCRdb keeps in-frame clones, though not all of them. D and trimming were read from the DNA, whereas the V and J calls and clone size are those reported in that table. Of approximately 130,000 clones in the sample, roughly 69% were seen once. The ends were cut back, 5 bases at V and 5 bases at J, with 13 bases in the middle. The CDR3 runs 13 residues. Germline V gene sequence: CDR1 LGHDT, CDR2 YNNKEL (reference sequence). The chain joins TRBV3-1 (or the pseudogene TRBV3-2) to TRBJ2-7; D call uncertain. Sample: peripheral blood. The receptor comes from a woman aged 70-85 years with acute or convalescent COVID-19. The CDR3 nucleotides read TGTGCCAGCAGCGGCGGCGGTGGTCACGAGCAGTACTTC. This sequence encodes CASSGGGGHEQYF.